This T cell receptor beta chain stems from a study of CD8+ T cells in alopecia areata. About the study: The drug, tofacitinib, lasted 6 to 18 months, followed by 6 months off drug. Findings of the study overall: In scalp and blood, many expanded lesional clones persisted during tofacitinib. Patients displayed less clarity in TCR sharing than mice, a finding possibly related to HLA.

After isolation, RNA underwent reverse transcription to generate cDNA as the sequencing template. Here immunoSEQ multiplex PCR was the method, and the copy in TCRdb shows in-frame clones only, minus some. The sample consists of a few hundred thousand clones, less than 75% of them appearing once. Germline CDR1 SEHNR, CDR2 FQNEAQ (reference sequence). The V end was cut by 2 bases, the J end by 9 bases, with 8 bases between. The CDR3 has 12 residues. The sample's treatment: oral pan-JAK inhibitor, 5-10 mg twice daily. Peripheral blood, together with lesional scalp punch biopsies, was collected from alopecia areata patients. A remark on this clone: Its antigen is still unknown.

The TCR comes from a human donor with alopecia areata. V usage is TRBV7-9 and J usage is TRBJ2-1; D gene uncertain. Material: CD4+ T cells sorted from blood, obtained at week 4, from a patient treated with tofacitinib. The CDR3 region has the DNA TGTGCCAGCAGCTTAATGGGCGGTGAGCAGTTCTTC. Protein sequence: CASSLMGGEQFF.